Here is one TCR beta chain with its context. The antigen is not known. In germline, CDR1 is SGHRS, CDR2 YFSETQ. V lost 7 bases to trimming and J lost 3 bases, with 14 bases between them. This CDR3 region has 13 residues. The data are from a study of CD8 T cells in Susac syndrome. The T cells that were sequenced for TCR beta were CD8+ and CD4+ cells from blood. While CD8+ and CD4+ T cells were isolated negatively, TEMRA cells were enriched by FACS. RNA in amounts of about 0.5 to 1 ug was reverse transcribed with random hexamers. Amplification of TCR beta CDR3 was carried out by immunoSEQ multiplex PCR, which covered 54 Vbeta and 13 Jbeta segments. Each CDR3 protein is one row after TCRdb ran MiXCR on the immunoSEQ multiplex PCR reads. The table records approximately 160,000 distinct CDR3 sequences, roughly 93% of them present only once. Study-wide findings and caveats: The study's TCR sequencing and HLA analysis drew on a certain number of individuals. That number was acknowledged as relatively small.

The rearrangement links TRBV5-1 to TRBJ2-7, with D perhaps TRBD1 (6 bases). Sequencing used CD4+ T cells from PBMCs. The receptor was derived from a human donor in good health. This chain's CDR3 is CASRRDTLYEQYF. CDR3 in DNA: TGCGCCAGCCGCCGGGACACCCTCTACGAGCAGTACTTC.